These 21 T cell receptor beta chains came from one sample sequenced in a study of blood T cell repertoires in COVID-19 (TCRdb year 2020). Libraries were made using the immunoSEQ multiplex PCR assay. TCRdb retrieved this table from immuneACCESS and kept in-frame rearrangements only. Not all clones are present; in checked studies, unresolved V genes account for under half, and no reason is known for the remainder. In this sample the table shows under 200,000 clones, roughly 80% of which occur a single time. Of the sample, approximately 0.99% falls within the top ten clones. The sample was peripheral blood. These TCRs come from a man in his fifties or sixties with COVID-19, enrolled during active disease.

The rearrangement links TRBV30 to TRBJ1-3, with TRBD1 matching 9 bases. Germline-derived CDR1 and CDR2 are GTSNPN and SVGIG (reference sequence). V lost 2 bases and J lost 4; bases outside the gene matches: 6. CDR3 size: 15 residues. The CDR3 sequence is CAWSKGQGTGNTIYF. The CDR3 DNA sequence: TGTGCCTGGAGTAAGGGACAGGGAACCGGAAACACCATATATTTT.

The chain carries TRBV19 and TRBJ1-3, with D maybe TRBD1 (5 bases). The CDR3 has 14 residues. Germline CDR1 reads LNHDA; CDR2 reads SQIVND (reference sequence). V was shortened by 6 bases and J by 4 bases, with 13 bases between the two germline ends. CDR3 sequence (DNA): TGTGCCAGTAGGAGGAGGGGTGACGGAAACACCATATATTTT. Its protein product is CASRRRGDGNTIYF.

This clone was picked up one time. The rearrangement links TRBV30 to TRBJ1-4; TRBD1 is a possible D gene (5 bases). Per germline, CDR1 GTSNPN and CDR2 SVGIG (reference sequence). The CDR3 covers 14 residues. V dropped 0 bases and J dropped 12 bases, with 17 bases sitting between them. This CDR3 is CAWSVPGRAAELFF. The DNA for the CDR3 is TGTGCCTGGAGTGTACCGGGCAGGGCCGCAGAACTGTTTTTT. Based on the CDR3 plus reference TRBV30 and TRBJ1-4, the full variable domain is SQTIHQWPATLVQPVGSPLSLECTVEGTSNPNLYWYRQAAGRGLQLLFYSVGIGQISSEVPQNLSASRPQDRQFILSSKKLLLSDSGFYLCAWSVPGRAAELFFGSGTQLSVL.

This clone was detected ten times or more. This chain links TRBV21-1 with TRBJ2-7; the DNA was not used to check the table's D call, TRBD1. TRBV21-1 is termed a pseudogene. There are 15 residues in the CDR3. CDR3 sequence reads: CASSKSTGLDYEQYF. CDR3 in DNA: TGTGCCAGCAGCAAGTCGACAGGGTTGGACTACGAGCAGTACTTC.

The chain employs TRBV4-1 and TRBJ1-4; 8 nucleotides match TRBD1. There are 15 residues in the CDR3. V lost 6 bases, J lost 6 bases, and 9 bases stayed unmatched. CDR1 is MGHRA, CDR2 YSYEKL, per germline. The chain's CDR3 is CASRLGQVGDEKLFF. The CDR3 DNA reads as TGCGCCAGCAGGCTGGGACAGGTCGGTGATGAAAAACTGTTTTTT.

In DNA, the CDR3 is TGTGCCAGCTCACTTGGACAGGCCGAGAACGAGCAGTACTTC. The encoded protein is CASSLGQAENEQYF. The rearrangement joins TRBV18 to TRBJ2-7; 7 bases match TRBD1. The CDR3 spans 14 residues. Losses at the gene ends were 4 bases for V and 5 bases for J; bases not matched to a gene: 8. The germline V gene has CDR1 KGHSH and CDR2 LQKENI. Combining the CDR3 with reference TRBV18 and TRBJ2-7 gives the whole variable domain NAGVMQNPRHLVRRRGQEARLRCSPMKGHSHVYWYRQLPEEGLKFMVYLQKENIIDESGMPKERFSAEFPKEGPSILRIQQVVRGDSAAYFCASSLGQAENEQYFGPGTRLTVT.

V usage is TRBV7-8 and J usage is TRBJ1-1; D not certain. This CDR3 contains 15 residues. V lost 2 bases and J lost 8, with 18 bases in between. Germline V gene lookup returns CDR1 SGHVS and CDR2 FQNEAQ. Written as DNA, the CDR3 is TGTGCCAGCAGCTTACTGGAATCGGGATTAACCGAAGCTTTCTTT. It is translated as CASSLLESGLTEAFF.

The chain links TRBV29-1 to TRBJ2-1; TRBD2 agrees at 7 bases. This CDR3 region has 12 residues. In germline, CDR1 is SQVTM, CDR2 ANQGSEA. DNA of the CDR3: TGCAGTGCCCGGGGAGGGCCTGGTGAGCAGTTCTTC. Translation: CSARGGPGEQFF.

The chain has TRBV28 and TRBJ2-7; 7 nucleotides match TRBD1. The length of the CDR3 is 13 residues. CDR1 MDHEN and CDR2 SYDVKM come from the germline V gene. Trimming at V came to 3 bases and at J to 7 bases, leaving 6 bases not matched to a gene. The CDR3 sequence is CASSFTGAMEQYF. The CDR3 nucleotides are TGTGCCAGCAGTTTTACAGGGGCTATGGAGCAGTACTTC.

The CDR3 sequence is CASSLRDREYNEQFF. In DNA, the CDR3 is TGTGCCAGCAGCCTCCGGGACAGGGAGTACAATGAGCAGTTCTTC. The chain employs TRBV7-9 and TRBJ2-1; 9 bases agree with TRBD1. Germline-derived CDR1 and CDR2 are SEHNR and FQNEAQ (reference sequence). V shed 5 bases, J shed 4 bases, and the junction held 6 bases outside the gene matches. This CDR3 region has 15 residues.

The genes are TRBV19 and TRBJ2-1; D perhaps matches TRBD1 (6 bases). V lost 5 bases and J 6 bases, leaving 14 bases between the germline ends. The CDR3 contains 14 residues. Germline assignment: CDR1 LNHDA and CDR2 SQIVND (reference sequence). The DNA for the CDR3 is TGTGCCAGTAGTTCCACTCTGGACAGCAATGAGCAGTTCTTC. As protein: CASSSTLDSNEQFF.

V gene TRBV3-1 (or the pseudogene TRBV3-2) combines with J gene TRBJ1-6; D remains unclear. Trimming took off 2 bases at V and 6 bases at J, with 8 bases between the two ends. The CDR3 has 14 amino acids. In germline, CDR1 is LGHDT, CDR2 YNNKEL (reference sequence). CDR3 nucleotides: TGTGCCAGCAGCCAACGGGAGAGTAATTCACCCCTCCACTTT. Translating gives CASSQRESNSPLHF.

This sequence joins TRBV6-6 and TRBJ2-1; 7 bases agree with TRBD2. Germline CDR1 reads MNHNY; CDR2 reads SVGAGI (reference sequence). The CDR3 spans 20 residues. V shed 5 bases, J shed 0 bases, and the junction held 19 bases outside the gene matches. The CDR3 nucleotides are TGTGCCAGCAGTCACCCCCCAGCAAGCGGGACGTCGAGCTCCTACAATGAGCAGTTCTTC. This gives the protein CASSHPPASGTSSSYNEQFF.

The V and J genes are TRBV7-2 and TRBJ1-2; D may be TRBD1 (5 bases). Germline V CDR1 and CDR2: SGHTA, FQGNSA. The CDR3 covers 15 residues. Trimming pared 3 bases from V and 2 bases from J, leaving 13 bases between. The CDR3 nucleotides are TGTGCCAGCAGCTTCGGGGGGATGGCCAACTATGGCTACACCTTC. This encodes CASSFGGMANYGYTF.

CDR3 sequence reads: CASSPEVGTGGFSPLHF. In nucleotides, the CDR3 is TGTGCCAGCAGCCCAGAGGTCGGGACAGGGGGTTTTTCACCCCTCCACTTT. This rearrangement joins TRBV9 to TRBJ1-6, with 11 bases aligning to TRBD1. Germline V lookup: CDR1 SGDLS, CDR2 YYNGEE. CDR3 length: 17 amino acids. The ends lost 4 bases at V and 9 bases at J; junction bases unmatched: 12.

The rearrangement uses TRBV4-1 and TRBJ1-2, with a possible D match to TRBD1 (6 bases). The V gene lost 4 bases and the J gene lost 7 bases, with 22 bases spanning the gap. The CDR3 sequence is 16 residues long. The germline CDR1 and CDR2 sequences are MGHRA and YSYEKL. In DNA form, the CDR3 reads TGCGCCAGCAGCCGAGAAAGGCTAGCAGGGGTCCGTGGCTACACCTTC. Translation gives CASSRERLAGVRGYTF.

The genes are TRBV6-5 and TRBJ1-1; D is uncertain. CDR3 size: 12 residues. Trimming shortened V by 11 bases and J by 4 bases, and 14 bases separated the two germline ends. The V gene's germline CDR1 is MNHEY and CDR2 SVGAGI. In DNA, the CDR3 is TGTGCCCTTAAGGAATCGGGCACTGAAGCTTTCTTT. This sequence encodes CALKESGTEAFF.

The V call is TRBV5-4, the J call TRBJ2-7, with 9 positions matching TRBD2. J was trimmed by 0 bases and V by 4 bases; bases with no gene match: 5. The V gene's germline CDR1 is SGHNT and CDR2 YYREEE (reference sequence). This CDR3 region has 15 residues. CDR3 sequence: CASSGTSGPSYEQYF. The CDR3 DNA reads TGTGCCAGCAGCGGCACTAGCGGGCCCTCCTACGAGCAGTACTTC.

The chain joins TRBV29-1 to TRBJ2-3; 13 positions match TRBD2. The trim removed 5 bases at V and 5 bases at J, leaving 7 bases unmatched. This CDR3 is 15 amino acids long. Germline V CDR1 and CDR2: SQVTM, ANQGSEA. The CDR3 reads CSVPRTSGRGDTQYF. The CDR3 DNA reads as TGCAGCGTTCCGAGGACTAGCGGGAGAGGAGATACGCAGTATTTT.

The J gene is TRBJ1-2, the V gene TRBV3-1 (or the pseudogene TRBV3-2); unclear D gene. From germline, CDR1 is LGHDT and CDR2 YNNKEL (reference sequence). The V and J ends lost 8 bases and 6 bases respectively, with 22 bases between them. The CDR3 runs to 15 residues. The CDR3 region is CASGSNPAEVNGYTF. The CDR3 DNA reads TGTGCCAGCGGGTCAAATCCCGCGGAGGTCAATGGCTACACCTTC.

The count of this clone is one. The chain is built from TRBV6-2 or TRBV6-3 and TRBJ1-1; 7 nucleotides agree with TRBD1. CDR1 is MNHEY and CDR2 is SVGEGT in the germline V gene. The V and J ends lost 5 bases and 4 bases, in that order; junction bases with no gene match: 10. This CDR3 has 15 residues. DNA for the CDR3: TGTGCCAGCAGTCCGCGACAGGGTAGAGGCACTGAAGCTTTCTTT. It encodes CASSPRQGRGTEAFF.